This is a list of T cell receptor beta chains from one sample in a study of cytomegalovirus exposure and HLA in healthy donors. Assay: immunoSEQ multiplex PCR; the TCRdb copy retains only in-frame clones and omits some. Of over 150,000 clones in the sample, 86% were seen once. Sample: PBMCs. The receptor set was obtained from a woman under 30 in good health and CMV-seronegative. Each CDR3 is given with its conserved first and last residue. Fields, in order: J gene, clone size, D gene, V gene, CDR3 DNA, CDR3 protein. A D gene is named only where the DNA matches it firmly. For some rows the clone size is stated as once, few or many, or as a class when expanded; others skip it.

J: TRBJ2-7; size: .; D: TRBD2; V: TRBV2; DNA: TGTGCCAGCAGGGCGACTAGCGACGAGCAGTACTTC; CDR3: CASRATSDEQYF
J: TRBJ1-5; size: .; D: .; V: TRBV7-2; DNA: TGTGCCAGCAGCTTGGGGAGGGAACAGCCCCAGCATTTT; CDR3: CASSLGREQPQHF
J: TRBJ2-1; size: .; D: .; V: TRBV21-1; DNA: TGTGCCAGCAGCGCTACCGGACAGGGGGCTGATGAGCAGTTCTTC; CDR3: CASSATGQGADEQFF
J: TRBJ2-1; size: .; D: .; V: TRBV5-1; DNA: TGCGCCAGCAGCTTGGCGACAGAATCCTACAATGAGCAGTTCTTC; CDR3: CASSLATESYNEQFF
J: TRBJ2-3; size: .; D: TRBD1; V: TRBV4-3; DNA: TGCGCCAGCAGCCAAGAGGGACAGCCCACAGATACGCAGTATTTT; CDR3: CASSQEGQPTDTQYF
J: TRBJ2-7; size: .; D: .; V: TRBV11-2; DNA: TGTGCCAGCATGAGTATCAGGGGAAAGTGGGGGAACTACGAGCAGTACTTC; CDR3: CASMSIRGKWGNYEQYF
J: TRBJ1-1; size: .; D: .; V: TRBV4-1; DNA: TGCGCCAGCAGCCCAGGCGTGAACACTGAAGCTTTCTTT; CDR3: CASSPGVNTEAFF
J: TRBJ2-7; size: .; D: .; V: TRBV6-5; DNA: TGTGCCAGCAGTTCAGGGGCGCACGAGCAGTACTTC; CDR3: CASSSGAHEQYF
J: TRBJ1-3; size: .; D: .; V: TRBV12-5; DNA: TGTGCTAGTGGTTTGGTAACGAAGACAGGCGCTGGAAACACCATATATTTT; CDR3: CASGLVTKTGAGNTIYF
J: TRBJ1-2; size: few; D: TRBD1; V: TRBV15; DNA: TGTGCCACCAGCGGGGACAGGATTAACTATGGCTACACCTTC; CDR3: CATSGDRINYGYTF
J: TRBJ1-2; size: .; D: TRBD1; V: TRBV12-5; DNA: TGTGCTAGTGGTTTGGAGAGCTATACAGGGGCCCCTGACTATGGCTACACCTTC; CDR3: CASGLESYTGAPDYGYTF
J: TRBJ1-1; size: .; D: TRBD1; V: TRBV5-6; DNA: TGTGCCAGCAGCTTGAACAGGGGTAGGACTGAAGCTTTCTTT; CDR3: CASSLNRGRTEAFF
J: TRBJ2-1; size: .; D: TRBD2; V: TRBV15; DNA: TGTGCCACCAGCGACCTCAGCGGGGGAGGGAATGAGCAGTTCTTC; CDR3: CATSDLSGGGNEQFF
J: TRBJ2-3; size: once; D: TRBD1; V: TRBV5-6; DNA: TGTGCCAGCATGTTTGAAGGGGGCAGATCTAGCACAGATACGCAGTATTTT; CDR3: CASMFEGGRSSTDTQYF
J: TRBJ1-5; size: once; D: .; V: TRBV6-5; DNA: TGTGCCAGCAGCCGAGACAGAAACAATCAGCCCCAGCATTTT; CDR3: CASSRDRNNQPQHF
J: TRBJ2-4; size: .; D: TRBD2; V: TRBV4-3; DNA: TGCGCCAGCAGCCCCCACCTAGCGGGAGCCAAAAACATTCAGTACTTC; CDR3: CASSPHLAGAKNIQYF
J: TRBJ1-1; size: .; D: .; V: TRBV9; DNA: TGTGCCAGCAGCGTAGGTGGTACAGGACAGGCTTTCTTT; CDR3: CASSVGGTGQAFF
J: TRBJ1-2; size: few; D: TRBD1; V: TRBV19; DNA: TGTGCCAGTAACCAACGAAAGGACAGGAGGTCAGACTACACCTTC; CDR3: CASNQRKDRRSDYTF
J: TRBJ1-5; size: .; D: TRBD1; V: TRBV19; DNA: TGTGCCAGTAGTCAAATGGGACAGGGCGGTTATCAGCCCCAGCATTTT; CDR3: CASSQMGQGGYQPQHF
J: TRBJ2-7; size: .; D: TRBD2; V: TRBV11-2; DNA: TGTGCCAGCAGCTCCCATCCGGGAGGCTACGAGCAGTACTTC; CDR3: CASSSHPGGYEQYF
J: TRBJ1-1; size: once; D: TRBD1; V: TRBV27; DNA: TGTGCCACTCGCGGGACAGGGAACACTGAAGCTTTCTTT; CDR3: CATRGTGNTEAFF
J: TRBJ2-6; size: .; D: .; V: TRBV4-1; DNA: TGCGCCAGCAGCCAAGGGTTGGTGTGGGGGCAGCCCTCTGGGGCCAACGTCCTGACTTTC; CDR3: CASSQGLVWGQPSGANVLTF
J: TRBJ2-5; size: once; D: .; V: TRBV7-2; DNA: TGTGCCAGCAGCTTTGGACAGCAAGAGACCCAGTACTTC; CDR3: CASSFGQQETQYF
J: TRBJ2-7; size: .; D: TRBD1; V: TRBV14; DNA: TGTGCCAGCAGCCAAGGGACAGGGCCCTACGAGCAGTACTTC; CDR3: CASSQGTGPYEQYF
J: TRBJ1-6; size: .; D: .; V: TRBV19; DNA: TGTGCCAGTAGTATCTCAAGGGAGGTGAATTCACCCCTCCACTTT; CDR3: CASSISREVNSPLHF
J: TRBJ2-3; size: .; D: .; V: TRBV4-1; DNA: TGCGCCAGCAGCCAAGGGGGGGGCGGGAGCTTCACAGATACGCAGTATTTT; CDR3: CASSQGGGGSFTDTQYF
J: TRBJ1-1; size: .; D: .; V: TRBV2; DNA: TGTGCCAGCAGTGCCGCGACAGCCATGAACACTGAAGCTTTCTTT; CDR3: CASSAATAMNTEAFF
J: TRBJ2-3; size: .; D: .; V: TRBV27; DNA: TGTGCCAGCAGTCTAGGCACAGATACGCAGTATTTT; CDR3: CASSLGTDTQYF
J: TRBJ1-5; size: .; D: .; V: TRBV27; DNA: TGTGCCAGCAGTGCCGGGTCGACTCCCAGTCAGCCCCAGCATTTT; CDR3: CASSAGSTPSQPQHF
J: TRBJ1-2; size: few; D: TRBD1; V: TRBV11-2; DNA: TGTGCCAGCAGCCCCACACGACAGGGCCGCTATGGCTACACCTTC; CDR3: CASSPTRQGRYGYTF
J: TRBJ1-6; size: .; D: .; V: TRBV7-2; DNA: TGTGCCAGCAGCTTGGCCACCCATTCACCCCTCCACTTT; CDR3: CASSLATHSPLHF
J: TRBJ2-2; size: .; D: .; V: TRBV5-6; DNA: TGTGCCAGCAGCTTGGCCGATGGACAGTTTACAGGGGAGCTGTTTTTT; CDR3: CASSLADGQFTGELFF
J: TRBJ2-7; size: .; D: TRBD1; V: TRBV2; DNA: TGTGCCAGCAGGGCTGGACAGGGTCTCTACGAGCAGTACTTC; CDR3: CASRAGQGLYEQYF
J: TRBJ2-7; size: .; D: TRBD2; V: TRBV5-1; DNA: TGCGCCAGCAGCTGGACTAGCGGGGGGTGGGAGCAGTACTTC; CDR3: CASSWTSGGWEQYF
J: TRBJ1-2; size: .; D: .; V: TRBV5-6; DNA: TGTGCCAGCAGCTTGGCCCTTAAGCTAGATCCACCTTATGGCTACACCTTC; CDR3: CASSLALKLDPPYGYTF
J: TRBJ2-7; size: .; D: TRBD1; V: TRBV9; DNA: TGTGCCAGCAGCTTAGCGGACAGGGGGGGCTACGAGCAGTACTTC; CDR3: CASSLADRGGYEQYF
J: TRBJ2-7; size: .; D: TRBD1; V: TRBV18; DNA: TGTGCCAGCTCACCACCGGGGACAGGGGTCAACGAGCAGTACTTC; CDR3: CASSPPGTGVNEQYF
J: TRBJ1-2; size: .; D: TRBD1; V: TRBV15; DNA: TGTGCCACGTCGCCCGGGACAGGGGGCACCTTAAAAACTCGGAACTATGGCTACACCTTC; CDR3: CATSPGTGGTLKTRNYGYTF
J: TRBJ2-4; size: .; D: TRBD1; V: TRBV18; DNA: TGTGCCAGCTCACCCGACAGGGGTCGGAACATTCAGTACTTC; CDR3: CASSPDRGRNIQYF
J: TRBJ1-2; size: few; D: TRBD1; V: TRBV2; DNA: TGTGCCAGCAGTGAGGACAGGGTAGCTGGCTACACCTTC; CDR3: CASSEDRVAGYTF
J: TRBJ2-1; size: .; D: TRBD2; V: TRBV11-2; DNA: TGTGCCAGCAGCTTATGGACTAGCGGGAAAGACCATGAGCAGTTCTTC; CDR3: CASSLWTSGKDHEQFF
J: TRBJ2-2; size: .; D: TRBD2; V: TRBV5-4; DNA: TGTGCCAGCAGCTTCGGACTAGCGAGAAACACCGGGGAGCTGTTTTTT; CDR3: CASSFGLARNTGELFF
J: TRBJ2-1; size: .; D: TRBD1; V: TRBV6-5; DNA: TGTGCCAGCAGTTACCCCCAGGACAGGGGTCGGCATGAGCAGTTCTTC; CDR3: CASSYPQDRGRHEQFF
J: TRBJ2-1; size: .; D: .; V: TRBV7-8; DNA: TGTGCCAGCAGCCTTACAGCTAACCCGTACAATGAGCAGTTCTTC; CDR3: CASSLTANPYNEQFF
J: TRBJ2-7; size: .; D: .; V: TRBV7-8; DNA: TGTGCCAGCAGTTCCACAGGGACCTACGAGCAGTACTTC; CDR3: CASSSTGTYEQYF
J: TRBJ2-3; size: .; D: .; V: TRBV6-1; DNA: TGTGCCAGCAGTGCCCAGGGGACAGATACGCAGTATTTT; CDR3: CASSAQGTDTQYF
J: TRBJ1-6; size: .; D: .; V: TRBV2; DNA: TGTGCCAGCAGAGGGGTTTTGGCAGGGAATTCACCCCTCCACTTT; CDR3: CASRGVLAGNSPLHF
J: TRBJ1-2; size: few; D: .; V: TRBV18; DNA: TGTGCCAGCTCACCCCTTACAGGGTACTACACCTTC; CDR3: CASSPLTGYYTF
J: TRBJ2-5; size: .; D: .; V: TRBV11-2; DNA: TGTGCCAGCAGCTTAGGTCTTGAAGAGACCCAGTACTTC; CDR3: CASSLGLEETQYF
J: TRBJ1-2; size: once; D: .; V: TRBV6-1; DNA: TGTGCCAGCACGGAGGGGAGTTGGTATGGCTACACCTTC; CDR3: CASTEGSWYGYTF
J: TRBJ1-2; size: .; D: TRBD1; V: TRBV7-9; DNA: TGTGCCAGCGGCCGGGACAGGGACGCGTGGGGCTACACCTTC; CDR3: CASGRDRDAWGYTF
J: TRBJ2-5; size: .; D: TRBD2; V: TRBV10-2; DNA: TGCGCCAGCAGTGAGTCAACACCGGGACTAGCGTCCCAGTACTTC; CDR3: CASSESTPGLASQYF
J: TRBJ1-2; size: .; D: TRBD1; V: TRBV7-8; DNA: TGTGCCAGCAGCTTGGGGGACAGTATCAACTATGGCTACACCTTC; CDR3: CASSLGDSINYGYTF
J: TRBJ1-2; size: .; D: TRBD1; V: TRBV9; DNA: TGTGCCAGCAGCGTGGACGACAGGGATGGCTACACCTTC; CDR3: CASSVDDRDGYTF
J: TRBJ1-2; size: .; D: .; V: TRBV5-1; DNA: TGCGCCAGCAGCTTGAAAACAGGAGACTATGGCTACACCTTC; CDR3: CASSLKTGDYGYTF
J: TRBJ1-1; size: once; D: .; V: TRBV7-9; DNA: TGTGCCAGCAGCTTACTAGTGGGGGGAAACACTGAAGCTTTCTTT; CDR3: CASSLLVGGNTEAFF